These 5 T cell receptor beta chains were all obtained from the same sample, sequenced in a study of cytomegalovirus exposure and HLA in healthy donors. Sequencing was performed with immunoSEQ multiplex PCR; in TCRdb, only in-frame clones are kept and a portion is missing. The sample holds fewer than 300,000 clones, roughly 90% seen once. Sequences were obtained from PBMCs. The source is a young woman in good health and CMV-seronegative.

V and J are TRBV10-3 and TRBJ2-1; a weak D match, TRBD1 (5 bases). The length of the CDR3 is 13 residues. Deletions cut 5 bases from V and 8 bases from J, with 13 bases between. Per the germline V gene, CDR1 is ENHRY and CDR2 is SYGVKD. CDR3 coding DNA: TGTGCCATCAGTCAGGGCGGTACGGATGAGCAGTTCTTC. The encoded protein is CAISQGGTDEQFF.

The V and J genes are TRBV6-6 and TRBJ1-2, with TRBD1 identical over 7 bases. Germline V lookup: CDR1 MNHNY, CDR2 SVGAGI (reference sequence). V shed 8 bases, J shed 7 bases, and the junction held 10 bases outside the gene matches. The CDR3 sequence is 13 residues long. CDR3 amino acids: CASSEAGGRGYTF. The CDR3 DNA reads as TGTGCCAGCTCGGAAGCAGGGGGTCGTGGCTACACCTTC.

The chain joins TRBV29-1 to TRBJ2-1; 11 nucleotides line up with TRBD1. V lost 6 bases, J lost 6 bases, and 10 bases stayed unmatched. Germline V gene sequence: CDR1 SQVTM, CDR2 ANQGSEA. This CDR3 comprises 15 residues. The CDR3 loop is CSVPRVGTGGNEQFF. In DNA form, the CDR3 reads TGCAGCGTACCGAGGGTCGGGACAGGGGGCAATGAGCAGTTCTTC.

The V and J genes are TRBV7-6 and TRBJ1-4; D remains ambiguous. Germline CDR1 reads SGHVS; CDR2 reads FNYEAQ. The CDR3 sequence is 15 residues long. V was trimmed by 5 bases and J by 5 bases, leaving 15 bases between them. CDR3 nucleotides: TGTGCCAGCAGCCCCCGCTTTGAGTTGAATGAAAAACTGTTTTTT. This codes for CASSPRFELNEKLFF. The variable domain in full, with the rest retrieved from reference TRBV7-6 and TRBJ1-4, is GAGVSQSPRYKVTKRGQDVALRCDPISGHVSLYWYRQALGQGPEFLTYFNYEAQQDKSGLPNDRFSAERPEGSISTLTIQRTEQRDSAMYRCASSPRFELNEKLFFGSGTQLSVL.

The CDR3 bases are TGTGCCAGCAGTTCCCTCGGAGACCGGACAGATACGCAGTATTTT. Protein sequence: CASSSLGDRTDTQYF. V usage is TRBV27 and J usage is TRBJ2-3; D gene unclear. In germline, CDR1 is MNHEY, CDR2 SMNVEV (reference sequence). CDR3 size: 15 residues. Trimming stripped 4 bases from V and 3 bases from J, with 14 bases between.